The rows below give T cell receptor beta chains drawn from one sample of a study of control samples from healthy donors and cancer patients. The data were produced by immunoSEQ multiplex PCR, yet TCRdb's version contains in-frame clones alone and is incomplete. This table has 100,000 to 150,000 clones, about 92% appearing once. Sequencing was done on a sample of PBMCs. Receptors were obtained from a man older than 75 with head and neck cancer. The CDR3 runs from the conserved cysteine through the conserved F or W. The D gene is left open where the match is weak. Size tells how often a clone was seen (once, few, many) or the class of an expanded clone, and some rows leave it out.

D gene: .; J gene: TRBJ2-1; V gene: TRBV5-1; clone size: .; CDR3 DNA: TGCGCCAGCAGCTGGCAAGCTGAGAATGAGCAGTTCTTC; CDR3 protein: CASSWQAENEQFF
D gene: .; J gene: TRBJ2-7; V gene: TRBV29-1; clone size: .; CDR3 DNA: TGCAGCGTCGTCCCAGGGTCCCACGAGCAGTACTTC; CDR3 protein: CSVVPGSHEQYF
D gene: .; J gene: TRBJ2-7; V gene: TRBV9; clone size: .; CDR3 DNA: TGTGCCAGCAGCCTCGGGCTTATCCCCTACGAGCAGTACTTC; CDR3 protein: CASSLGLIPYEQYF
D gene: .; J gene: TRBJ1-3; V gene: TRBV30; clone size: once; CDR3 DNA: TGTGCCTGGAGCCCGAGGAGGGGGGCGACGGGAAACACCATATATTTT; CDR3 protein: CAWSPRRGATGNTIYF
D gene: .; J gene: TRBJ1-1; V gene: TRBV15; clone size: .; CDR3 DNA: TGTGCCACCAGCAGAGGGACAGTAGGAGCTGAAGCTTTCTTT; CDR3 protein: CATSRGTVGAEAFF
D gene: .; J gene: TRBJ1-2; V gene: TRBV4-1; clone size: .; CDR3 DNA: TGCGCCAGCAGCCCGGTACAGGGTACCGGTGTTGGCTACACCTTC; CDR3 protein: CASSPVQGTGVGYTF
D gene: .; J gene: TRBJ1-6; V gene: TRBV3-1/TRBV3-2; clone size: .; CDR3 DNA: TGTGCCAGCAGCCATGGGCAGAGTAATTCACCCCTCCACTTT; CDR3 protein: CASSHGQSNSPLHF
D gene: .; J gene: TRBJ2-2; V gene: TRBV29-1; clone size: .; CDR3 DNA: TGCAGCGCCTTCAACACCGGGGAGCTGTTTTTT; CDR3 protein: CSAFNTGELFF
D gene: TRBD1; J gene: TRBJ2-5; V gene: TRBV5-1; clone size: .; CDR3 DNA: TGCGCCAGCAGCTTGACTCCGGGACAGACACGGGAGACCCAGTACTTC; CDR3 protein: CASSLTPGQTRETQYF
D gene: .; J gene: TRBJ2-7; V gene: TRBV6-5; clone size: .; CDR3 DNA: TGTGCCACCACGAGCCCAGGGAGCTCCTACGAGCAGTACTTC; CDR3 protein: CATTSPGSSYEQYF
D gene: TRBD2; J gene: TRBJ2-3; V gene: TRBV5-3; clone size: .; CDR3 DNA: TGTGCCAGAATTGAACTAGCGGGGCGCGTAGTCACAGATACGCAGTATTTT; CDR3 protein: CARIELAGRVVTDTQYF
D gene: TRBD1; J gene: TRBJ1-5; V gene: TRBV7-9; clone size: .; CDR3 DNA: TGTGCCAGCAGCCGACAGGGAAATCAGCCCCAGCATTTT; CDR3 protein: CASSRQGNQPQHF
D gene: .; J gene: TRBJ2-3; V gene: TRBV19; clone size: .; CDR3 DNA: TGTGCCAGTAGTGGGGGAGCCCCGGGCACAGATACGCAGTATTTT; CDR3 protein: CASSGGAPGTDTQYF
D gene: .; J gene: TRBJ2-1; V gene: TRBV6-1; clone size: .; CDR3 DNA: TGTGCCAGCAGTGAATTGGGGGGAGGAGGTTACAATGAGCAGTTCTTC; CDR3 protein: CASSELGGGGYNEQFF
D gene: .; J gene: TRBJ2-3; V gene: TRBV5-1; clone size: .; CDR3 DNA: TGCGCCAGCAGCTTGGTGGGGACACGGACAGATACGCAGTATTTT; CDR3 protein: CASSLVGTRTDTQYF
D gene: .; J gene: TRBJ1-5; V gene: TRBV2; clone size: .; CDR3 DNA: TGTGCCAGCAGTGATAGGGCAGGGCGTTATCAGCCCCAGCATTTT; CDR3 protein: CASSDRAGRYQPQHF
D gene: .; J gene: TRBJ2-5; V gene: TRBV6-5; clone size: .; CDR3 DNA: TGTGCCAGCACGCCGGGGTACCAAGAGACCCAGTACTTC; CDR3 protein: CASTPGYQETQYF
D gene: .; J gene: TRBJ2-1; V gene: TRBV30; clone size: .; CDR3 DNA: TGTGCCTGGAGTGTCTGGTCCCGCTTCGATGAGCAGTTCTTC; CDR3 protein: CAWSVWSRFDEQFF
D gene: TRBD2; J gene: TRBJ2-1; V gene: TRBV19; clone size: .; CDR3 DNA: TGTGCCAGTAGTCCCGCGGGGGGAGATGAGCAGTTCTTC; CDR3 protein: CASSPAGGDEQFF
D gene: .; J gene: TRBJ1-1; V gene: TRBV19; clone size: .; CDR3 DNA: TGTGCCAGTACCAGACAGGTGAACACTGAAGCTTTCTTT; CDR3 protein: CASTRQVNTEAFF
D gene: TRBD1; J gene: TRBJ2-3; V gene: TRBV2; clone size: .; CDR3 DNA: TGTGCCAGCAGTGGGACAGGGGCATCAGATACGCAGTATTTT; CDR3 protein: CASSGTGASDTQYF
D gene: .; J gene: TRBJ2-5; V gene: TRBV19; clone size: .; CDR3 DNA: TGTGCCAGTAGCCTCCCTGGGGGACGGGAGACCCAGTACTTC; CDR3 protein: CASSLPGGRETQYF
D gene: TRBD2; J gene: TRBJ2-2; V gene: TRBV10-3; clone size: .; CDR3 DNA: TGTGCCATCAGGAGACTAGCGGGGGTGAACACCGGGGAGCTGTTTTTT; CDR3 protein: CAIRRLAGVNTGELFF
D gene: .; J gene: TRBJ2-3; V gene: TRBV5-1; clone size: .; CDR3 DNA: TGCGCCAGCAGCTTGAAGAGTAAACTTGCGCAGTATTTT; CDR3 protein: CASSLKSKLAQYF
D gene: TRBD1; J gene: TRBJ1-1; V gene: TRBV9; clone size: .; CDR3 DNA: TGTGCCAGCAGCGTAGGCCCAACAGGGGAAATTGCTTTCTTT; CDR3 protein: CASSVGPTGEIAFF
D gene: .; J gene: TRBJ2-1; V gene: TRBV7-6; clone size: .; CDR3 DNA: TGTGCCAGCAGTGCCTCTGGGGCGAGGGGGGATGAGCAGTTCTTC; CDR3 protein: CASSASGARGDEQFF
D gene: .; J gene: TRBJ1-2; V gene: TRBV19; clone size: .; CDR3 DNA: TGTGCCAGTAGTAGGTACCGGGCTCGGGAGACAAACTATGGCTACACCTTC; CDR3 protein: CASSRYRARETNYGYTF
D gene: .; J gene: TRBJ1-1; V gene: TRBV5-4; clone size: few; CDR3 DNA: TGTGCCAGCAGCTTGCCTGGGAACACTGAAGCTTTCTTT; CDR3 protein: CASSLPGNTEAFF
D gene: .; J gene: TRBJ1-1; V gene: TRBV3-1/TRBV3-2; clone size: .; CDR3 DNA: TGTGCCAGCAGCCAAGATAGACGGCAGACGCCCGGTATGAACACTGAAGCTTTCTTT; CDR3 protein: CASSQDRRQTPGMNTEAFF
D gene: .; J gene: TRBJ1-1; V gene: TRBV5-6; clone size: .; CDR3 DNA: TGTGCCAGCACAAATTGGGCGGCGAACACTGAAGCTTTCTTT; CDR3 protein: CASTNWAANTEAFF
D gene: .; J gene: TRBJ1-2; V gene: TRBV2; clone size: .; CDR3 DNA: TGTGCCAGCAGTGAAGCGCTTCGGACGGGCTATGGCTACACCTTC; CDR3 protein: CASSEALRTGYGYTF
D gene: .; J gene: TRBJ2-2; V gene: TRBV28; clone size: .; CDR3 DNA: TGTGCCAGCAGTTTGGGGGTGGTTGGGAACACCGGGGAGCTGTTTTTT; CDR3 protein: CASSLGVVGNTGELFF
D gene: .; J gene: TRBJ2-2; V gene: TRBV4-3; clone size: .; CDR3 DNA: TGCGCCAGCAGCCAAGTTGGGTACACCGGGGAGCTGTTTTTT; CDR3 protein: CASSQVGYTGELFF
D gene: TRBD1; J gene: TRBJ2-5; V gene: TRBV5-1; clone size: .; CDR3 DNA: TGCGCCAGCAGCTTTCCAGGACAGGGAGAAGAGACCCAGTACTTC; CDR3 protein: CASSFPGQGEETQYF
D gene: .; J gene: TRBJ2-3; V gene: TRBV3-1/TRBV3-2; clone size: .; CDR3 DNA: TGTGCCAGCAGCCCTTGGACTTCAGGGGAAGATACGCAGTATTTT; CDR3 protein: CASSPWTSGEDTQYF
D gene: .; J gene: TRBJ2-1; V gene: TRBV25-1; clone size: .; CDR3 DNA: TGTGCCAGCAGTGCTTACAATGAGCAGTTCTTC; CDR3 protein: CASSAYNEQFF
D gene: .; J gene: TRBJ1-5; V gene: TRBV10-3; clone size: once; CDR3 DNA: TGTGCCATCAGTGGGGGTAGTCAGCCCCAGCATTTT; CDR3 protein: CAISGGSQPQHF
D gene: TRBD2; J gene: TRBJ2-1; V gene: TRBV4-1; clone size: .; CDR3 DNA: TGCGCCAGCAGCCTTCGGGCACTAGCGGGAGGCGATGAGCAGTTCTTC; CDR3 protein: CASSLRALAGGDEQFF
D gene: .; J gene: TRBJ2-7; V gene: TRBV30; clone size: .; CDR3 DNA: TGTGCCTGGAGTCGGGACGCGTCCTACGAGCAGTACTTC; CDR3 protein: CAWSRDASYEQYF
D gene: TRBD1; J gene: TRBJ1-5; V gene: TRBV5-8; clone size: .; CDR3 DNA: TGTGCCAGCCGTCTCGGACAGGGGGCTGGTCAGCCCCAGCATTTT; CDR3 protein: CASRLGQGAGQPQHF
D gene: .; J gene: TRBJ2-7; V gene: TRBV18; clone size: .; CDR3 DNA: TGTGCCAGCTCACCAGACAGCTACGAGCAGTACTTC; CDR3 protein: CASSPDSYEQYF
D gene: TRBD2; J gene: TRBJ2-7; V gene: TRBV3-1/TRBV3-2; clone size: .; CDR3 DNA: TGTGCCAGCAGCCAAAGAGGGACTAGTCACGAGCAGTACTTC; CDR3 protein: CASSQRGTSHEQYF
D gene: .; J gene: TRBJ2-5; V gene: TRBV7-2; clone size: .; CDR3 DNA: TGTGCCTCAAGTGGAGGGCTCCAAGAGACCCAGTACTTC; CDR3 protein: CASSGGLQETQYF
D gene: .; J gene: TRBJ2-7; V gene: TRBV7-2; clone size: .; CDR3 DNA: TGTGCCAGCAGCTTAGTTAGCGGGACAGGACCTTCCTACGAGCAGTACTTC; CDR3 protein: CASSLVSGTGPSYEQYF
D gene: .; J gene: TRBJ2-7; V gene: TRBV5-1; clone size: once; CDR3 DNA: TGCGCCAGCAGCTTGCGGTTAACCGAAAGTATCCCCTACGAGCAGTACTTC; CDR3 protein: CASSLRLTESIPYEQYF
D gene: TRBD1; J gene: TRBJ1-5; V gene: TRBV27; clone size: .; CDR3 DNA: TGTGCCAGCAGACTTCAGGGGGCCAATCAGCCCCAGCATTTT; CDR3 protein: CASRLQGANQPQHF
D gene: .; J gene: TRBJ2-7; V gene: TRBV5-1; clone size: .; CDR3 DNA: TGCGCCAGCAGCTTGGTCCGGCCCCCAGGCTACGAGCAGTACTTC; CDR3 protein: CASSLVRPPGYEQYF
D gene: .; J gene: TRBJ1-1; V gene: TRBV5-6; clone size: .; CDR3 DNA: TGTGCCAGCAGCTTGGTCGGGATTCGGGCCACTGAAGCTTTCTTT; CDR3 protein: CASSLVGIRATEAFF
D gene: .; J gene: TRBJ1-4; V gene: TRBV6-1; clone size: once; CDR3 DNA: TGTGCCAGCAGTGAATACGGGGACGAAAAACTGTTTTTT; CDR3 protein: CASSEYGDEKLFF
D gene: .; J gene: TRBJ1-1; V gene: TRBV5-1; clone size: .; CDR3 DNA: TGCGCCAGCAGCTCGGGGACGATTAAAAACACTGAAGCTTTCTTT; CDR3 protein: CASSSGTIKNTEAFF